This T cell receptor beta chain was found in a study of T cell responses to AZD1222 COVID-19 vaccine. Sequencing was performed with immunoSEQ multiplex PCR; in TCRdb, only in-frame clones are kept and a portion is missing. This sample has around 150,000 clones, with approximately 88% found just once. The V end was cut by 4 bases, the J end by 5 bases, with 9 bases between. In germline, CDR1 is LGHDT, CDR2 YNNKEL (reference sequence). The CDR3 has 13 amino acids. The specimen comprised peripheral blood, sampled on day 0 of AZD1222 vaccination. The clonotype comes from an adult in good health. The chain recombines TRBV3-1 (or the pseudogene TRBV3-2) with TRBJ1-5; a possible D gene is TRBD1 (6 bases). The CDR3 here is CASSPDSYQPQHF. CDR3 sequence (DNA): TGTGCCAGCAGCCCGGACAGCTATCAGCCCCAGCATTTT.